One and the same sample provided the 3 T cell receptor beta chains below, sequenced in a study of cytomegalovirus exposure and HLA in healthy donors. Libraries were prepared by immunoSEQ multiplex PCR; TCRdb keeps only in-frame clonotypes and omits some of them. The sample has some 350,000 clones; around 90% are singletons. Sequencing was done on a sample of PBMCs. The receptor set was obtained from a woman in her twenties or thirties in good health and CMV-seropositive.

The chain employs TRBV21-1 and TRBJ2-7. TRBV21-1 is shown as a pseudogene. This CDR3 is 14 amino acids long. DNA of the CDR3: TGTGCCAGCAGCATCCCGGGGCCCAATTACGAGCAGTACTTC. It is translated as CASSIPGPNYEQYF.

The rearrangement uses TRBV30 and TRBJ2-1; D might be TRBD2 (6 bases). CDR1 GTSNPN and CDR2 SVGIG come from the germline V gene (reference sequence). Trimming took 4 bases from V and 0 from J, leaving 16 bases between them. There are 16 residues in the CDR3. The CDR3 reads CAWKGRGAGSYNEQFF. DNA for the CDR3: TGTGCCTGGAAGGGTCGTGGAGCGGGCTCCTACAATGAGCAGTTCTTC.

The CDR3 loop is CASSLLAGGSNEQYF. CDR3 DNA sequence: TGTGCCAGCAGCTTACTGGCGGGAGGATCGAACGAGCAGTACTTC. V usage is TRBV7-3 and J usage is TRBJ2-7; the match to TRBD2 covers 8 bases. Germline CDR1 SGHTA, CDR2 FQGTGA. The V segment lost 2 bases and the J segment 5 bases; nucleotides outside the gene matches: 8. CDR3 length equals 15 residues.